Described below is a single TCR beta chain sequence and its context. The data derive from a study of blood T cell repertoires in COVID-19. Study-wide context: The United States, Italy and Spain provided the acute and convalescent COVID-19 samples.

Participants' own reports of clinical history determined their cohort assignment. The CDR3 covers 18 residues. V lost 0 bases to trimming and J lost 0 bases; unmatched junction nucleotides: 8. Looked up from germline, CDR1 is SGDLS and CDR2 is YYNGEE. Only in-frame clones appear in the TCRdb table, and some are missing; sequencing was by immunoSEQ multiplex PCR. Of 180,000 or so clones listed, 85% to 90% are singletons. The gene calls are TRBV9 and TRBJ2-3; 9 bases agree with TRBD2. The specimen sequenced was PBMCs or T cells enriched from blood (not recorded which). The TCR originated in a woman aged 40 to 50 with acute COVID-19. The CDR3 DNA sequence: TGTGCCAGCAGCGTAGTCGCGGGGGGGCATTCTAGCACAGATACGCAGTATTTT. It specifies CASSVVAGGHSSTDTQYF.